This T cell receptor beta chain is from a study of molecular identifiers for immune sequencing clone quantification. Concerning this clonotype itself: The target antigen is unknown.

Previously described methods and listed TCR primers produced bulk TCR libraries. TCRdb re-derived calls from the PCR reads in MiXCR, one entry per CDR3 protein. The sample contains about 510,000 distinct CDR3 sequences, 25% of which appear only once. Naive CD8 T cells were picked out by sorting for CD8+CD4-CCR7+CD45RA+. Study-level points and caveats: Whereas naive cells kept under 1% of molecules in clones above 20 RNA copies, such clones held over 98% in effectors. In cases of identical TCR molecules sharing a barcode, highly expanded clone sizes could be underestimated.

This TCR was recovered from a human donor in good health. Some libraries in this study had Jurkat cell RNA spiked in. The sample consisted of naive CD8+ T cells from blood, with Jurkat cell RNA spiked in. Subset in this sample: FACS-sorted CD8+CD4-CCR7+CD45RA+ naive T cells.

The CDR3 loop is CASSAESTGGTGELFF. CDR3 nucleotide sequence: TGCGCCAGCAGCGCAGAGAGCACAGGGGGCACCGGGGAGCTGTTTTTT. This chain links TRBV5-1 with TRBJ2-2; 8 bases are shared with TRBD1. Germline CDR1 is SGHRS and CDR2 is YFSETQ. This CDR3 has 16 residues. The V segment lost 4 bases and the J segment 4 bases; nucleotides outside the gene matches: 9. Filled out from reference TRBV5-1 and TRBJ2-2, the complete variable domain reads KAGVTQTPRYLIKTRGQQVTLSCSPISGHRSVSWYQQTPGQGLQFLFEYFSETQRNKGNFPGRFSGRQFSNSRSEMNVSTLELGDSALYLCASSAESTGGTGELFFGEGSRLTVL.